This entry is about one TCR beta chain. The CDR3 length is 11 residues. Germline V gene sequence: CDR1 ENHRY, CDR2 SYGVKD. V was shortened by 6 bases and J by 7 bases, with 9 bases between the two germline ends. These data come from a study of Graves' ophthalmopathy and Graves' hyperthyroidism. Transcripts of RNA were the source for amplifying TCR beta CDR3 regions. Amplification began with first-round RT-PCR using HTBI primers, then second-round multiplex PCR was performed. TCRdb reanalysed the multiplex PCR reads using MiXCR and keeps one entry per CDR3 protein. The repertoire holds 600,000 to 700,000 distinct CDR3 sequences, with approximately 39% as singletons.

The chain is built from TRBV10-3 and TRBJ1-1, with D possibly TRBD1 on 6 matching bases. What was sequenced was peripheral blood. The clonotype originates from an adult man with Graves' ophthalmopathy. Here the CDR3 DNA reads TGTGCCATCAGGACAGGTGGTGAAGCTTTCTTT. It translates to CAIRTGGEAFF.